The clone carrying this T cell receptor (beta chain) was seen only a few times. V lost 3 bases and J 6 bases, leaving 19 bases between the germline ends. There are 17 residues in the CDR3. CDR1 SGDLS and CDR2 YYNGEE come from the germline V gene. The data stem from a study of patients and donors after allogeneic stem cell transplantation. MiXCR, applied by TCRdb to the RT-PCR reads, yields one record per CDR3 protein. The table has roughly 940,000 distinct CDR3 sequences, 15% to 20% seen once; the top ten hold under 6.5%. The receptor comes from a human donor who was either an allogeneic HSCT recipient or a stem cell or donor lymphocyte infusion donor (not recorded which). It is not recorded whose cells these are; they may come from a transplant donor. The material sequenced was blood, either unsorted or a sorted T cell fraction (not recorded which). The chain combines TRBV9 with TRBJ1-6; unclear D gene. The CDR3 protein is CASSAWWDGLGNSPLHF. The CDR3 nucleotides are TGTGCCAGCAGCGCTTGGTGGGATGGGTTGGGTAATTCACCCCTCCACTTT.